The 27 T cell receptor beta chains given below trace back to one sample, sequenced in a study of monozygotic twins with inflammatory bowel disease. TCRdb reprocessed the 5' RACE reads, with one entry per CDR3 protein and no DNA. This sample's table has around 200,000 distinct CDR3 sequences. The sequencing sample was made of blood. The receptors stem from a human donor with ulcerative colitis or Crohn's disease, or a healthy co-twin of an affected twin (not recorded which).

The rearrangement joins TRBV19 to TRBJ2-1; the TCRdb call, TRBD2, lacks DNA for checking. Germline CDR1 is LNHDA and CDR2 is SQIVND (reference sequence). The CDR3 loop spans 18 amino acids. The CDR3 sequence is CASSISGGAVLGDNEQFF.

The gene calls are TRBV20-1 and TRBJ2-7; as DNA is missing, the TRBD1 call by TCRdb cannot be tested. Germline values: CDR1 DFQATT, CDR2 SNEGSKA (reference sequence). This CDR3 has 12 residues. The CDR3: CSARPRANEQYF.

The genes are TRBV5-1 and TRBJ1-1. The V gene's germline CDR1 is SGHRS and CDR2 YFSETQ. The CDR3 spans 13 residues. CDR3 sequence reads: CASGGGRGTEAFF.

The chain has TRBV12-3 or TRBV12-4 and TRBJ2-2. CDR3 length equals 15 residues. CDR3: CATLDRPENTGELFF.

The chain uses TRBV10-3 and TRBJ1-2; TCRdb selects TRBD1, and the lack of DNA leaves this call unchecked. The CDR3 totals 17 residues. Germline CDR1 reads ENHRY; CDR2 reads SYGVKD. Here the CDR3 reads CAISESIGTEANYGYTF.

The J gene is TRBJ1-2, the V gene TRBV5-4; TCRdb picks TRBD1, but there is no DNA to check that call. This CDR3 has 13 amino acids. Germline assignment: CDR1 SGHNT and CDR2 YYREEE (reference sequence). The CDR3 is CASTPAGTNGYTF.

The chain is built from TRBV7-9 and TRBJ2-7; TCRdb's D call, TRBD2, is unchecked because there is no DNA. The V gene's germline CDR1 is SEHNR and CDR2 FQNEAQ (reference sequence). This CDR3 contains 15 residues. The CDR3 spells CASSRTSGGAYEQYF.

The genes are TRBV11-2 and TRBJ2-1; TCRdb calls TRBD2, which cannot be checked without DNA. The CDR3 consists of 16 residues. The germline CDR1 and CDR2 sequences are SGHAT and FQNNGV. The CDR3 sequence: CASSSVGPPRYNEQFF.

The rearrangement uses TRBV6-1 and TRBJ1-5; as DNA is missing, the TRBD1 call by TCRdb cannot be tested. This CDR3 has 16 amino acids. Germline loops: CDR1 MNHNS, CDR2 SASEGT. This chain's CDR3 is CASTPYWETGNQPQHF.

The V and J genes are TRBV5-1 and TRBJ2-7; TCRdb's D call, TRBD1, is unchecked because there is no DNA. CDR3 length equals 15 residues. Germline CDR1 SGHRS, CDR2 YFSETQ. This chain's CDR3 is CASIPAPGSSYEQYF.

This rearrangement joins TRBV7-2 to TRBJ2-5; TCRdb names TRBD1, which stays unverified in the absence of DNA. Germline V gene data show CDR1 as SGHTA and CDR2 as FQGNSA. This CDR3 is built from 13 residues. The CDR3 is CASSLAGGETQYF.

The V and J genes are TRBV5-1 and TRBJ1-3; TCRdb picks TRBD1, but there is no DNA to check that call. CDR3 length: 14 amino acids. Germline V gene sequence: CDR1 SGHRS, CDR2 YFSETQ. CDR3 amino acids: CASSPGTIRNTIYF.

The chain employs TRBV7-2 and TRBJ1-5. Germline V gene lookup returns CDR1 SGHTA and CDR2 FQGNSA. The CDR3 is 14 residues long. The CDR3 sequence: CASSSFVSNQPQHF.

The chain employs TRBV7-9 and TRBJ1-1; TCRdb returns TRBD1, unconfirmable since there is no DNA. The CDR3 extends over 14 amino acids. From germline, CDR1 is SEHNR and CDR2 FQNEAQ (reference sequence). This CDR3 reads CASSSKTANTEAFF.

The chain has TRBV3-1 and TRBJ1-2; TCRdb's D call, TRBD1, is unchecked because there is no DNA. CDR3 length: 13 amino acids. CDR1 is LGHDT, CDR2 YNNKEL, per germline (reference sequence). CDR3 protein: CASSQMGGYGYTF.

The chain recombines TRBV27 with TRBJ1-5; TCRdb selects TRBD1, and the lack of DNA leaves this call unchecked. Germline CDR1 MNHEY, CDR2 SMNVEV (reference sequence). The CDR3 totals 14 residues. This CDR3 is CASSQTGGTQPQHF.

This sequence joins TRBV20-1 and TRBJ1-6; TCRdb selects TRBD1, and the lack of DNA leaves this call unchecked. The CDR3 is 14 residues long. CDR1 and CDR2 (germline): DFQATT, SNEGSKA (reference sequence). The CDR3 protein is CSAKGGPANSPLHF.

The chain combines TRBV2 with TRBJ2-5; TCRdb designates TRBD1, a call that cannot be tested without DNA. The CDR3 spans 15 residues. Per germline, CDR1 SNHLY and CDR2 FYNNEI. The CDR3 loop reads CASSRDRGPQETQYF.

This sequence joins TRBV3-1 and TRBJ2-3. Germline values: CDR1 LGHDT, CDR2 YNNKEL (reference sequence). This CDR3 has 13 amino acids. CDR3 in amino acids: CASSQVNTDTQYF.

This chain's CDR3 is CASSLSGYRGIGQPQHF. The V call is TRBV7-9, the J call TRBJ1-5; there is no DNA to check the TCRdb D call of TRBD1. The CDR3 covers 17 residues. CDR1 is SEHNR and CDR2 is FQNEAQ in the germline V gene (reference sequence).

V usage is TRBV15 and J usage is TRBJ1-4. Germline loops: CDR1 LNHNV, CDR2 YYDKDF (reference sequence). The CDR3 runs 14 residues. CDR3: CATSLGTAEGKLFF.

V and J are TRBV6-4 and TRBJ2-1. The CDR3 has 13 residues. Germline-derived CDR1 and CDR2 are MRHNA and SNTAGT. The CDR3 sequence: CASSDLDHEEQFF.

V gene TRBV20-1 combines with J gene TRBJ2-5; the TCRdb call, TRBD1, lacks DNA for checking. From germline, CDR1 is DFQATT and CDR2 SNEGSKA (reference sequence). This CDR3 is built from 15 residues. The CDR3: CSARLEQGLQETQYF.

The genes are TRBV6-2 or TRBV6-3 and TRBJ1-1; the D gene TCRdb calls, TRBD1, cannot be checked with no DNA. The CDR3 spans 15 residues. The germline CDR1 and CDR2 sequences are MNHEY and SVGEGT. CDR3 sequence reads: CASSLNRDRNTEAFF.

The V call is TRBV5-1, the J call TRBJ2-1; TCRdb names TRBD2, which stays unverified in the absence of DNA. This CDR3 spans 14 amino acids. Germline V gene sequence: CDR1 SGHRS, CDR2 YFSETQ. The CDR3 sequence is CASSERGGLNEQFF.

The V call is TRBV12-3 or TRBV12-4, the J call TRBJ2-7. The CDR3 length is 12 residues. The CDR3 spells CASSLTGFEQYF.

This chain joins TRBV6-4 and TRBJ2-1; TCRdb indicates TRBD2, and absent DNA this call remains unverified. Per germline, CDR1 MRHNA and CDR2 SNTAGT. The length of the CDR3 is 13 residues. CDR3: CASSPSGVNEQFF.